Sequencing of this T cell receptor beta chain was carried out in a study of T-cell reconstitution after alpha-beta-depleted transplantation in children. Unique molecular identifiers were used in preparing the TCRbeta library. TCRdb reprocessed the PCR reads with MiXCR, giving one entry per CDR3 protein. This table holds about 690,000 distinct CDR3 sequences, 16% found once. The sequence came from a human donor who donated a stem cell graft to a child with acute myeloid leukemia. The material sequenced was PBMCs from the stem cell graft donor, taken from the stem cell graft.

The CDR3 reads CASSGGRHNEQFF. In DNA form, the CDR3 reads TGTGCCAGCAGCGGGGGTCGGCACAATGAGCAGTTCTTC. The V gene is TRBV7-9, the J gene TRBJ2-1, with D possibly being TRBD1 or TRBD2 (5 bases each). Trimming took off 5 bases at V and 5 bases at J, with 10 bases between the two ends. Germline V CDR1 and CDR2: SEHNR, FQNEAQ (reference sequence). This CDR3 comprises 13 residues. The entire variable domain, with the rest obtained from reference TRBV7-9 and TRBJ2-1, is as follows: DTGVSQNPRHKITKRGQNVTFRCDPISEHNRLYWYRQTLGQGPEFLTYFQNEAQLEKSRLLSDRFSAERPKGSFSTLEIQRTEQGDSAMYLCASSGGRHNEQFFGPGTRLTVL.